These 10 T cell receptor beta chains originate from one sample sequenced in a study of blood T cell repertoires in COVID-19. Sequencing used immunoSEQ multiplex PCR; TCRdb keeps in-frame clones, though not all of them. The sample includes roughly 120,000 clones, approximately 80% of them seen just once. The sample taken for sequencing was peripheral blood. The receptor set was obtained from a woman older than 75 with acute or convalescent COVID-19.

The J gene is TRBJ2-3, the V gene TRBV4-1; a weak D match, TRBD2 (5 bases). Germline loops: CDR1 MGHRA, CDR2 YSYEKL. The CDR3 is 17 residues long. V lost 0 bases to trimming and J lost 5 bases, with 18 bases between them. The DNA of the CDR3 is TGCGCCAGCAGCCAAGATGGGCTAGCTTCAGGTGGAGATACGCAGTATTTT. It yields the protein CASSQDGLASGGDTQYF.

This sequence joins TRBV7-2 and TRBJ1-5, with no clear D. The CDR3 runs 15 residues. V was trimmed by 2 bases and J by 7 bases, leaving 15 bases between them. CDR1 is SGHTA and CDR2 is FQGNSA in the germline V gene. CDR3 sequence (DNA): TGTGCCAGCAGCTTATCTGCGGGGTATCAGCAGCCCCAGCATTTT. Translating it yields CASSLSAGYQQPQHF.

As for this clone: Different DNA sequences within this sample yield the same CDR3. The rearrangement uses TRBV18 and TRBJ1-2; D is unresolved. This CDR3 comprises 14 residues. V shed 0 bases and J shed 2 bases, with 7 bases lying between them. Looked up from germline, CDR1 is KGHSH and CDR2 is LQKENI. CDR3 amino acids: CASSPPAENYGYTF. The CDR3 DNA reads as TGTGCCAGCTCACCACCCGCAGAAAACTATGGCTACACCTTC.

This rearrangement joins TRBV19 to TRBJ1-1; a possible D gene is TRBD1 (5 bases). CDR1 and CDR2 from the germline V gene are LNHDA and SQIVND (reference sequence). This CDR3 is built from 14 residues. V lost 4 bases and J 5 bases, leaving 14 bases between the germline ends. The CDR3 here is CASSTLGKGTEAFF. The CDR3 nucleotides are TGTGCCAGTAGTACCTTAGGGAAGGGGACTGAAGCTTTCTTT.

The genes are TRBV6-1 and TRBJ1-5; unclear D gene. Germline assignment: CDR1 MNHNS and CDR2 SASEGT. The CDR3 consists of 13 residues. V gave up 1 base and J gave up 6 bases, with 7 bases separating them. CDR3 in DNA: TGTGCCAGCAGTGAAGTCAGAATTCAGCCCCAGCATTTT. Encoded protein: CASSEVRIQPQHF.

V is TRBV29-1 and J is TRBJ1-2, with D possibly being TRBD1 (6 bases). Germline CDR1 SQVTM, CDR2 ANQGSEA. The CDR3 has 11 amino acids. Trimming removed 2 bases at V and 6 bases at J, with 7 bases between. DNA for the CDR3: TGCAGCGTTGAACCAGGGGATGGCTACACCTTC. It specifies CSVEPGDGYTF.

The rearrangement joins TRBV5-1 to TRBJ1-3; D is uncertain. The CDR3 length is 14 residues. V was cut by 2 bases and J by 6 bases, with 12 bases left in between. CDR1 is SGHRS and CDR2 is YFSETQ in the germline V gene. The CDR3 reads CASSLDQSVNTIYF. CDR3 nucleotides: TGCGCCAGCAGCTTAGATCAAAGCGTAAACACCATATATTTT.

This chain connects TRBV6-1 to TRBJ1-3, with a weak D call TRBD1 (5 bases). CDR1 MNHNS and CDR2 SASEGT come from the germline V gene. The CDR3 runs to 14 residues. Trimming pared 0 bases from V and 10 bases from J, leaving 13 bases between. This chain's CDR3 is CASSEAQGFVTIYF. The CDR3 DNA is TGTGCCAGCAGTGAAGCGCAGGGATTCGTGACCATATATTTT.

The CDR3 DNA follows: TGTGCCAGCAGCTTAGATCCTAGCGGGAGTTCCGGGGAGCTGTTTTTT. Amino acid sequence: CASSLDPSGSSGELFF. This chain uses TRBV11-2 with TRBJ2-2; 10 bases fit TRBD2. Germline values: CDR1 SGHAT, CDR2 FQNNGV. The V and J ends lost 0 bases and 6 bases, in that order; junction bases with no gene match: 4. This CDR3 contains 16 residues.

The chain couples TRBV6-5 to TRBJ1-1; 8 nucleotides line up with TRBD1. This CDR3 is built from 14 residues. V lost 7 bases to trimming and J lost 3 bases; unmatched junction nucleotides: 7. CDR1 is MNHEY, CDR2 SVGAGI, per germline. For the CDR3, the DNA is TGTGCCAGCACCCCGACAGGGGCGGACACTGAAGCTTTCTTT. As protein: CASTPTGADTEAFF.